This T cell receptor beta chain derives from a study of T cells after yellow fever vaccination (dated by TCRdb to between 2019 and 2020). As for the study more broadly: The SMART-Seq v4 Ultra Low Input RNA kit was used to prepare libraries from fractions with low cell numbers. Two healthy male donors, one aged 18 to 30 and one aged 30 to 40 years, made up the cohort. Bulk PBMC replicates and cell subsets were isolated from blood drawn at multiple timepoints before and after both primary and secondary immunization. Bulk TCR alpha and beta repertoires were sequenced longitudinally to track T-cell clones before and after primary and booster YFV17D yellow fever vaccination. Overall study outcomes, separate from this receptor: Computational filtering was needed because FACS-sorted repertoires could contain abundant contaminating clonotypes from the bulk population. Because only a couple of donors were included in the study, the extent to which the findings can be generalized is limited. After the booster, most clones that had expanded after primary vaccination were detected again (approximately 95% of CD4 and over 75% of CD8), suggesting broad maintenance of memory. A small fraction of clonotypes showed up in both the CD4 and CD8 compartments, probably as a result of convergent recombination. The secondary T-cell response was found to be weaker but faster than the primary response, with a peak reached on day 5 rather than on day 15.

The CDR3 runs 16 residues from the cysteine to the phenylalanine. The DNA shown is the 48-base CDR3, in frame from base 1. The germline V gene provides CDR1 MNHEY and CDR2 SVGAGI. V was cut back by 0 bases and J by 2 bases, leaving a gap of 14 bases between them. Synthesis of TCR cDNA relied on 5'RACE template switching, a step that introduced a universal primer site along with unique molecular identifiers. Priming of cDNA synthesis was performed from both the TCR alpha and TCR beta constant segments. Library amplification involved two PCR steps, and the second step added sample barcodes and sequencing adapters. Sequencing of the libraries was done on either Illumina HiSeq 2500 (2x100 bp) or NovaSeq (2x150 bp). For the original study's pipeline: MIGEC was used to demultiplex reads and collapse the reads into UMI consensus sequences, and MiXCR was used for V(D)J alignment. Using edgeR on replicate PBMC samples, clonotypes were called vaccine-responding if FDR was below 0.01 and the log2 fold change was above 5 up to day 15. Bulk clonotypes were assigned CD4 or CD8 identity according to which sequenced CD4 or CD8 repertoire held them at higher abundance. The public reads were reprocessed in TCRdb via fastp at Q25 and MiXCR, keeping in-frame beta chains. Rows are combined by CDR3 protein, so each entry shows the most common genes and DNA. Here the V and J calls rest on TCRdb's processing, not on the authors' analysis. A total of more than 300,000 distinct CDR3 sequences appear in this sample, around 7% of them only once. Clones ranked in the top ten supply 18% of the sample.

The sample's treatment or condition, from its label and the paper: live attenuated yellow fever vaccine strain. Two biological replicates of bulk PBMCs were collected at each blood-draw timepoint. A standard Ficoll-Paque protocol was used to isolate PBMCs from peripheral blood. RNA was extracted with TriZol from bulk PBMCs, CD4 and CD8 fractions, and dextramer-positive and dextramer-negative fractions. The table lists this clonotype with a few counts. Its antigen is not yet known. The record has no base qualities; no much larger clone is one base away. The material sequenced was PBMCs, taken about 49 days after the first yellow fever vaccination. The rearranged segments are TRBV6-5 and TRBJ2-7, with no reliable assignment of the D segment. The clonotype originates from a man younger than 35 who received the YFV17D yellow fever vaccine. CDR3 region: CASSYSISDNPYEQYF. The DNA reads TGTGCCAGCAGTTACTCGATCTCCGACAACCCCTACGAGCAGTACTTC.